This entry concerns a single T cell receptor (beta chain). The record originates from a study of blood T cell repertoires in COVID-19. The CDR3 extends over 13 amino acids. Germline CDR1 reads ENHRY; CDR2 reads SYGVKD. V was pared by 7 bases and J by 2 bases, with 11 bases between. The table came from immunoSEQ multiplex PCR; TCRdb's copy has only in-frame clones and leaves some out. Here the sample spans 170,000 or so clones, approximately 84% being singletons. The origin of this receptor is a man aged 18 to 35 with active or convalescent COVID-19. The sample taken for sequencing was peripheral blood. The chain carries TRBV10-3 and TRBJ1-1; D perhaps matches TRBD1 (5 bases). The CDR3 bases are TGTGCCATCACCCCAGGGCCCAACACTGAAGCTTTCTTT. This codes for CAITPGPNTEAFF.